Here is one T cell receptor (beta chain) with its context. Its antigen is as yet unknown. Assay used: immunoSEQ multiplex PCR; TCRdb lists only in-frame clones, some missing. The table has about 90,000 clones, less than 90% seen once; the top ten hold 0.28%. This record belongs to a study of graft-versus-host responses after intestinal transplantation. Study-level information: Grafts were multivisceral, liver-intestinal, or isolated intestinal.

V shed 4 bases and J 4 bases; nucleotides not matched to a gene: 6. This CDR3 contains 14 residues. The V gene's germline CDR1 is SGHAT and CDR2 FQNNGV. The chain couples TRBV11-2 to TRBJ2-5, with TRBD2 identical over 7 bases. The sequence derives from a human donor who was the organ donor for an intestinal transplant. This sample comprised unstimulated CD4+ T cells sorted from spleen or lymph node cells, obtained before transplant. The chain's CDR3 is CASSWVGGSETQYF. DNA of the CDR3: TGTGCCAGCAGCTGGGTGGGGGGGTCAGAGACCCAGTACTTC. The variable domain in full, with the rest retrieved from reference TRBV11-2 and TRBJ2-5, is EAGVAQSPRYKIIEKRQSVAFWCNPISGHATLYWYQQILGQGPKLLIQFQNNGVVDDSQLPKDRFSAERLKGVDSTLKIQPAKLEDSAVYLCASSWVGGSETQYFGPGTRLLVL.